This T cell receptor beta chain was sequenced in a study of cytomegalovirus exposure and HLA in healthy donors. The PCR had 60 Vbeta and 13 Jbeta primers. Using immunoSEQ multiplex PCR, the repertoire was profiled, and TCRdb retains in-frame clones only, with some absent. Of around 160,000 clones in the sample, approximately 73% were seen once. On this clone itself: Its specificity is not known.

CDR3 length: 16 amino acids. The J segment lost 4 bases and the V segment lost 5 bases, leaving 5 bases of the junction unmatched. Germline CDR1 SGHNT, CDR2 YENEEA. Nominally healthy donors were sampled, though unrecorded immune exposures were likely. General study points: It was reported that the classifier diagnosed cytomegalovirus status with high specificity and sensitivity in both the original and validation cohorts.

The TCR was taken from a woman under 30 in good health and CMV-seronegative. The chain employs TRBV11-3 and TRBJ2-5, with 15 bases aligning to TRBD2. The sample was PBMCs. The CDR3 coding sequence is TGTGCCAGCAGCGGCTTGGGACTAGCGGGAGGAGAGACCCAGTACTTC. Translated, it gives CASSGLGLAGGETQYF.